This is a list of T cell receptor beta chains from one sample in a study of cytomegalovirus exposure and HLA in healthy donors. Using immunoSEQ multiplex PCR, the repertoire was profiled, and TCRdb retains in-frame clones only, with some absent. The data hold more than 110,000 clones, with roughly 93% observed a single time. Material: PBMCs. Receptor source: a man aged 18-30 years in good health and CMV-seropositive. Both conserved end residues are part of each CDR3. The D gene is left open where the match is weak. Clone size appears in some rows only: once, few, many, or a class for an expanded clone.

cdr3_aa: CASSAKQGNYGYTF
cdr3_nt: TGTGCCAGCAGTGCAAAACAGGGGAACTATGGCTACACCTTC
clone_size: -
j_call: TRBJ1-2
d_call: TRBD1
v_call: TRBV2

cdr3_aa: CASSPLPGQGVVNTEAFF
cdr3_nt: TGCGCCAGCAGCCCACTCCCGGGACAGGGTGTTGTGAACACTGAAGCTTTCTTT
clone_size: -
j_call: TRBJ1-1
d_call: TRBD1
v_call: TRBV4-1

cdr3_aa: CASSSQTGAADTQYF
cdr3_nt: TGTGCCAGCAGCTCCCAGACAGGGGCGGCAGATACGCAGTATTTT
clone_size: -
j_call: TRBJ2-3
d_call: TRBD1
v_call: TRBV5-4

cdr3_aa: CAAGEREVTYEQYF
cdr3_nt: TGTGCCGCGGGGGAGCGGGAGGTCACCTACGAGCAGTACTTC
clone_size: -
j_call: TRBJ2-7
d_call: TRBD2
v_call: TRBV28

cdr3_aa: CASRGLAGFRSYNEQFF
cdr3_nt: TGTGCCAGTAGGGGACTAGCGGGTTTTCGCTCCTACAATGAGCAGTTCTTC
clone_size: -
j_call: TRBJ2-1
d_call: TRBD2
v_call: TRBV19

cdr3_aa: CASRQGQETQYF
cdr3_nt: TGTGCCAGCAGACAGGGACAAGAGACCCAGTACTTC
clone_size: -
j_call: TRBJ2-5
d_call: -
v_call: TRBV6-6

cdr3_aa: CASGTGLTYNEQFF
cdr3_nt: TGTGCCAGTGGGACAGGGCTAACCTACAATGAGCAGTTCTTC
clone_size: -
j_call: TRBJ2-1
d_call: TRBD1
v_call: TRBV13

cdr3_aa: CASSQVGQQETQYF
cdr3_nt: TGCGCCAGCAGCCAAGTGGGACAGCAAGAGACCCAGTACTTC
clone_size: -
j_call: TRBJ2-5
d_call: TRBD1
v_call: TRBV4-1

cdr3_aa: CASRGSGTPSEQYF
cdr3_nt: TGTGCCAGCAGAGGCTCCGGGACACCTAGCGAGCAGTACTTC
clone_size: -
j_call: TRBJ2-7
d_call: -
v_call: TRBV28

cdr3_aa: CASSLKLGGLTDTQYF
cdr3_nt: TGTGCCAGCAGCTTAAAGTTGGGGGGTCTCACAGATACGCAGTATTTT
clone_size: -
j_call: TRBJ2-3
d_call: -
v_call: TRBV7-9

cdr3_aa: CSVEMVQGGGYTF
cdr3_nt: TGCAGCGTTGAAATGGTTCAGGGTGGAGGCTACACCTTC
clone_size: -
j_call: TRBJ1-2
d_call: -
v_call: TRBV29-1

cdr3_aa: CASRRDSANTGELFF
cdr3_nt: TGCGCCAGCAGGAGGGACAGCGCGAACACCGGGGAGCTGTTTTTT
clone_size: -
j_call: TRBJ2-2
d_call: TRBD1
v_call: TRBV5-1

cdr3_aa: CASSSTGGYNSPLHF
cdr3_nt: TGTGCCAGCAGCTCCACAGGGGGATATAATTCACCCCTCCACTTT
clone_size: -
j_call: TRBJ1-6
d_call: TRBD1
v_call: TRBV7-3

cdr3_aa: CASSMGRGSYEQYF
cdr3_nt: TGTGCCAGTAGTATGGGCAGGGGGTCCTACGAGCAGTACTTC
clone_size: -
j_call: TRBJ2-7
d_call: TRBD1
v_call: TRBV19

cdr3_aa: CASSLQAGSGNTIYF
cdr3_nt: TGTGCCAGCTCACTACAAGCGGGGTCTGGAAACACCATATATTTT
clone_size: -
j_call: TRBJ1-3
d_call: -
v_call: TRBV18

cdr3_aa: CSVARNRQGNEQYF
cdr3_nt: TGCAGCGTTGCTAGGAATAGACAGGGTAACGAGCAGTACTTC
clone_size: once
j_call: TRBJ2-7
d_call: TRBD1
v_call: TRBV29-1

cdr3_aa: CASSLGGGNEQFF
cdr3_nt: TGTGCCAGCAGTTTGGGGGGAGGTAATGAGCAGTTCTTC
clone_size: -
j_call: TRBJ2-1
d_call: -
v_call: TRBV27

cdr3_aa: CASSSTQQGNGYTF
cdr3_nt: TGTGCCAGCAGTTCGACCCAACAGGGCAATGGCTACACCTTC
clone_size: once
j_call: TRBJ1-2
d_call: -
v_call: TRBV27

cdr3_aa: CAQAGTSDGETQYF
cdr3_nt: TGCGCACAAGCAGGGACTAGCGATGGGGAGACCCAGTACTTC
clone_size: -
j_call: TRBJ2-5
d_call: TRBD2
v_call: TRBV29-1

cdr3_aa: CASSQDLGEGGAEQYF
cdr3_nt: TGTGCCAGCAGCCAAGACTTGGGGGAGGGGGGGGCCGAGCAGTACTTC
clone_size: once
j_call: TRBJ2-7
d_call: -
v_call: TRBV4-2

cdr3_aa: CASSDFFAASSYNEQFF
cdr3_nt: TGTGCCAGCAGTGATTTTTTTGCGGCCTCCTCCTACAATGAGCAGTTCTTC
clone_size: -
j_call: TRBJ2-1
d_call: -
v_call: TRBV25-1

cdr3_aa: CASSLTGVNYGYTF
cdr3_nt: TGTGCCAGCAGCCTGACAGGGGTTAACTATGGCTACACCTTC
clone_size: -
j_call: TRBJ1-2
d_call: TRBD1
v_call: TRBV7-9

cdr3_aa: CASSARELETQYF
cdr3_nt: TGCGCCAGCAGCGCGAGGGAGCTAGAGACCCAGTACTTC
clone_size: -
j_call: TRBJ2-5
d_call: -
v_call: TRBV5-1

cdr3_aa: CASSLGGEETQYF
cdr3_nt: TGTGCCAGCAGTTTGGGGGGAGAGGAGACCCAGTACTTC
clone_size: -
j_call: TRBJ2-5
d_call: -
v_call: TRBV28

cdr3_aa: CASSLSPGRYNEQFF
cdr3_nt: TGTGCCAGCAGCTTGTCGCCCGGGAGATACAATGAGCAGTTCTTC
clone_size: -
j_call: TRBJ2-1
d_call: -
v_call: TRBV5-6

cdr3_aa: CASRKQTGIYGYTF
cdr3_nt: TGTGCCAGTAGGAAACAGACAGGAATCTATGGCTACACCTTC
clone_size: -
j_call: TRBJ1-2
d_call: -
v_call: TRBV19

cdr3_aa: CASSVFKRTYEQYF
cdr3_nt: TGTGCCAGCAGTGTGTTCAAGCGGACGTACGAGCAGTACTTC
clone_size: -
j_call: TRBJ2-7
d_call: -
v_call: TRBV6-1

cdr3_aa: CASSFMSGRGNEQYF
cdr3_nt: TGTGCCAGCAGTTTTATGAGCGGGAGAGGCAACGAGCAGTACTTC
clone_size: -
j_call: TRBJ2-7
d_call: TRBD2
v_call: TRBV28